The 17 T cell receptor beta chains presented below share a single source sample, sequenced in a study of T cell responses to AZD1222 COVID-19 vaccine (dated by TCRdb to about 2021). The meaning of the sample's time point label: baseline before first vaccination. The library was obtained by the immunoSEQ multiplex PCR assay. TCRdb obtained this table from immuneACCESS and retained in-frame rearrangements with V and J assigned. These tables miss some clones; where compared with another copy, unresolved V genes account for less than half of the shortfall, and the remainder is unexplained. For this sample the table gives roughly 130,000 clones, of which about nine tenths were detected only once. 1.3% to 1.5% of the sample goes to the ten largest clones. This specimen consisted of peripheral blood, obtained on day 0 of AZD1222 vaccination. Receptors were obtained from an adult in good health.

This clone was observed a single time. This chain links TRBV7-6 with TRBJ2-5; 7 bases agree with TRBD2. V lost 2 bases, J lost 3 bases, and 9 bases stayed unmatched. Per the germline V gene, CDR1 is SGHVS and CDR2 is FNYEAQ. The CDR3 sequence is 16 residues long. The CDR3 DNA reads as TGTGCCAGCAGCTTACGGCTAGCGGTGTTAAAAGAGACCCAGTACTTC. Amino acid sequence: CASSLRLAVLKETQYF. Together with reference TRBV7-6 and TRBJ2-5, the CDR3 gives the full variable domain: GAGVSQSPRYKVTKRGQDVALRCDPISGHVSLYWYRQALGQGPEFLTYFNYEAQQDKSGLPNDRFSAERPEGSISTLTIQRTEQRDSAMYRCASSLRLAVLKETQYFGPGTRLLVL.

This clone was seen just once. The rearrangement uses TRBV28 and TRBJ2-3; 7 nucleotides match TRBD1. Trimming at V came to 5 bases and at J to 1 base, leaving 6 bases not matched to a gene. Germline V lookup: CDR1 MDHEN, CDR2 SYDVKM. The CDR3 spans 15 residues. The CDR3 DNA reads as TGTGCCAGCAGTCTTGGAGGACAGGGCACAGATACGCAGTATTTT. Protein product: CASSLGGQGTDTQYF. Full variable domain (rest looked up from reference TRBV28 and TRBJ2-3): DVKVTQSSRYLVKRTGEKVFLECVQDMDHENMFWYRQDPGLGLRLIYFSYDVKMKEKGDIPEGYSVSREKKERFSLILESASTNQTSMYLCASSLGGQGTDTQYFGPGTRLTVL.

The chain recombines TRBV7-3 with TRBJ2-2; D remains unclear. CDR3 length: 13 amino acids. V was cut by 3 bases and J by 6 bases, with 8 bases left in between. The germline V gene encodes CDR1 SGHTA and CDR2 FQGTGA. The CDR3 bases are TGTGCCAGCAGCTTTGGGGAATCCGGGGAGCTGTTTTTT. Its protein is CASSFGESGELFF. The entire variable domain, with the rest obtained from reference TRBV7-3 and TRBJ2-2, is as follows: GAGVSQTPSNKVTEKGKYVELRCDPISGHTALYWYRQSLGQGPEFLIYFQGTGAADDSGLPNDRFFAVRPEGSVSTLKIQRTERGDSAVYLCASSFGESGELFFGEGSRLTVL.

This chain uses TRBV7-9 with TRBJ1-5, with D possibly TRBD1 on 5 matching bases. V was cut by 1 base and J by 2 bases, with 12 bases left in between. Germline V lookup: CDR1 SEHNR, CDR2 FQNEAQ (reference sequence). The CDR3 spans 16 residues. CDR3 loop: CASSLGAGMGNQPQHF. The CDR3 DNA is TGTGCCAGCAGCTTAGGAGCAGGGATGGGCAATCAGCCCCAGCATTTT.

J is TRBJ2-5 and V is TRBV28; 9 bases are shared with TRBD2. From germline, CDR1 is MDHEN and CDR2 SYDVKM. The J segment lost 0 bases and the V segment lost 3 bases, leaving 5 bases of the junction unmatched. This CDR3 has 16 residues. CDR3 sequence (DNA): TGTGCCAGCAGTTTTGCGGTAGCGGGGGACCAAGAGACCCAGTACTTC. It specifies CASSFAVAGDQETQYF.

V gene TRBV11-3 combines with J gene TRBJ1-1; D unresolved. The CDR3 spans 14 residues. Germline CDR1 reads SGHNT; CDR2 reads YENEEA. The V gene lost 1 base and the J gene lost 1 base, with 7 bases spanning the gap. The CDR3 bases are TGTGCCAGCAGCTTAGGGCGGGGGAACACTGAAGCTTTCTTT. Encoded protein: CASSLGRGNTEAFF.

The chain recombines TRBV28 with TRBJ1-2, with D possibly being TRBD1 (6 bases). V shed 3 bases and J shed 7 bases, with 12 bases lying between them. The CDR3 totals 13 residues. The germline gives CDR1 MDHEN, CDR2 SYDVKM. The CDR3 reads CASSFARGSGYTF. DNA for the CDR3: TGTGCCAGCAGTTTTGCCAGGGGCAGTGGCTACACCTTC.

The rearrangement joins TRBV6-2 or TRBV6-3 to TRBJ2-7; a possible D gene is TRBD2 (6 bases). V lost 2 bases and J lost 5, with 19 bases in between. Looked up from germline, CDR1 is MNHEY and CDR2 is SVGEGT. The CDR3 is 16 amino acids. The CDR3 loop reads CASSYRASVGGDEQYF. CDR3 nucleotide sequence: TGTGCCAGCAGTTACCGAGCGTCGGTCGGAGGGGACGAGCAGTACTTC.

The V gene is TRBV6-2 or TRBV6-3, the J gene TRBJ2-5; tentatively, D is TRBD1 (6 bases). The CDR3 has 16 residues. The germline gives CDR1 MNHEY, CDR2 SVGEGT. Between the trimmed V and J ends, which lost 5 bases and 3 bases, there was a span of 19 bases. In DNA form, the CDR3 reads TGTGCCAGCAGTCTCGCCGCCAACAGGGCGGAAGAGACCCAGTACTTC. It is translated as CASSLAANRAEETQYF.

This chain joins TRBV3-1 (or the pseudogene TRBV3-2) and TRBJ2-7; a possible D gene is TRBD2 (5 bases). Germline loops: CDR1 LGHDT, CDR2 YNNKEL (reference sequence). Trimming removed 4 bases at V and 7 bases at J, with 14 bases between. This CDR3 has 13 amino acids. CDR3 coding DNA: TGTGCCAGCAGCCCTTCGGGGTTCGGGGAGCAGTACTTC. Translating gives CASSPSGFGEQYF.

The gene calls are TRBV19 and TRBJ2-3; unclear D gene. Germline V CDR1 and CDR2: LNHDA, SQIVND (reference sequence). The CDR3 is 15 residues long. Trimming took 7 bases from V and 2 from J, leaving 16 bases between them. In DNA form, the CDR3 reads TGTGCCAGTACCCAAACACCGTCGGTCACAGATACGCAGTATTTT. This translates into CASTQTPSVTDTQYF.

The DNA of the CDR3 is TGTGCCAGCAGCTTTACCTCAGTTGGACAGGGGGTCCATGGCTACACCTTC. This encodes CASSFTSVGQGVHGYTF. The chain recombines TRBV7-9 with TRBJ1-2; 10 bases agree with TRBD1. Germline trimming cut 3 bases from V and 6 bases from J; bases unmatched to any gene: 13. Germline assignment: CDR1 SEHNR and CDR2 FQNEAQ (reference sequence). CDR3 length: 17 residues.

This clone came up once. This chain connects TRBV11-2 to TRBJ1-5; 7 bases align to TRBD1. This CDR3 contains 15 residues. V shed 1 base, J shed 4 bases, and the junction held 4 bases outside the gene matches. CDR1 and CDR2 from the germline V gene are SGHAT and FQNNGV. The CDR3, as DNA: TGTGCCAGCAGCTTAGGGGGACAGTTAAATCAGCCCCAGCATTTT. Residues: CASSLGGQLNQPQHF.

The chain has TRBV5-1 and TRBJ2-5, with 8 bases lining up with TRBD2. The V gene's germline CDR1 is SGHRS and CDR2 YFSETQ. After removal of 3 bases from V and 2 bases from J, the junction contained 3 bases not matched to a gene. This CDR3 has 14 residues. The CDR3 spells CASSSLAGQETQYF. CDR3 coding DNA: TGCGCCAGCAGCTCTCTAGCGGGTCAAGAGACCCAGTACTTC.

The genes are TRBV19 and TRBJ1-4; D is possibly TRBD1 (6 bases). This CDR3 contains 15 residues. Trimming shortened V by 6 bases and J by 8 bases, and 19 bases separated the two germline ends. CDR1 and CDR2 from the germline V gene are LNHDA and SQIVND (reference sequence). The CDR3 coding sequence is TGTGCCAGTAGCCCTACGCAGGGGCGTTGGGAAAAACTGTTTTTT. This sequence encodes CASSPTQGRWEKLFF. The full variable domain, its missing parts supplied by reference TRBV19 and TRBJ1-4, is DGGITQSPKYLFRKEGQNVTLSCEQNLNHDAMYWYRQDPGQGLRLIYYSQIVNDFQKGDIAEGYSVSREKKESFPLTVTSAQKNPTAFYLCASSPTQGRWEKLFFGSGTQLSVL.

The J gene is TRBJ1-2, the V gene TRBV29-1; 7 positions match TRBD1. This CDR3 contains 15 residues. The junction had 11 bases not matched to a gene; V was cut back by 3 bases and J by 4 bases. Germline lookup yields CDR1 SQVTM and CDR2 ANQGSEA. The CDR3 region is CSVETEGASSYGYTF. In DNA form, the CDR3 reads TGCAGCGTTGAGACGGAGGGGGCCTCATCCTATGGCTACACCTTC.

The chain has TRBV24-1 and TRBJ1-3, with D unclear. V was pared by 3 bases and J by 2 bases, with 16 bases between. The CDR3 totals 17 residues. Germline-derived CDR1 and CDR2 are KGHDR and SFDVKD. The CDR3 coding sequence is TGTGCCACCAGTGATCCCTCTCCGGGTCCAACTGGAAACACCATATATTTT. Protein product: CATSDPSPGPTGNTIYF.